A single count supports the clone carrying this T cell receptor beta chain. This entry comes from a study of blood T cell repertoires in COVID-19. Whole-study context: The United States, Italy and Spain supplied acute and convalescent COVID-19 samples. PBMCs, B-cell-depleted T cells, or T cells were the source of the cDNA or gDNA that made up the material.

The V gene lost 3 bases and the J gene lost 4 bases, with 18 bases spanning the gap. This CDR3 contains 16 residues. Germline-derived CDR1 and CDR2 are LGHNA and YSLEER. Original methodology: The assay estimated nucleated cells by amplifying reference gene primers. Profiling relied on immunoSEQ multiplex PCR, and the TCRdb table lists in-frame clones only, not all of them. The V and J calls and clone size were taken over from that table, and D and trimming were inferred from the DNA. The sample has roughly 93,000 clones, about 85% seen once. The sequencing sample was made of peripheral blood. The chain links TRBV4-3 to TRBJ1-2, with D perhaps TRBD1 (5 bases). This clonotype originated in a woman older than 75 with acute or convalescent COVID-19. In DNA form, the CDR3 reads TGCGCCAGCAGCCAGGGCACAATGCAGGGTATCTATGGCTACACCTTC. Encoded protein: CASSQGTMQGIYGYTF.